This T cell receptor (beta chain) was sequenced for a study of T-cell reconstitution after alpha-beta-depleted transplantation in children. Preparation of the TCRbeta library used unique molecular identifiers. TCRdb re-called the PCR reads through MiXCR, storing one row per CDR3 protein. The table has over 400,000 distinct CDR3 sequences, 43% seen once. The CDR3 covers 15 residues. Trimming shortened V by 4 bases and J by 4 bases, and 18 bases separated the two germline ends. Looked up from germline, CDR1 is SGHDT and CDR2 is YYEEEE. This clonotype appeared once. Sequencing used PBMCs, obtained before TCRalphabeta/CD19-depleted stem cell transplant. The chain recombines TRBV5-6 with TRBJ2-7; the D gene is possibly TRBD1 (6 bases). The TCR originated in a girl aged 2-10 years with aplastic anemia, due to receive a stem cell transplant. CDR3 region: CASSKGPGAYYEQYF. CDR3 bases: TGTGCCAGCAGCAAGGGCCCAGGGGCTTATTACGAGCAGTACTTC. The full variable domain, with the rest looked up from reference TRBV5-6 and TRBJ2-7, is DAGVTQSPTHLIKTRGQQVTLRCSPKSGHDTVSWYQQALGQGPQFIFQYYEEEERQRGNFPDRFSGHQFPNYSSELNVNALLLGDSALYLCASSKGPGAYYEQYFGPGTRLTVT.